Below are 18 T cell receptor beta chains sequenced from a single sample in a study of beta chain features in type 1 diabetes. Findings of the study overall: Type 1 diabetes patients had TCRB CDR3s that were shorter (moderately but significantly so) in all four CD4+ subsets.

Expressed TCRB transcripts were sequenced after all isolated RNA was converted to cDNA. This table comes from immunoSEQ multiplex PCR, and its TCRdb copy is limited to in-frame clones, with some not included. The sample shows around 690,000 clones, around 12% of them seen only once. For these receptors, no antigen is known. The sample was naive CD4+ T cells from blood. The receptors originated from a man aged 30-40 years with type 1 diabetes.

The chain has TRBV2 and TRBJ2-7; the D gene is possibly TRBD1 (5 bases). The germline gives CDR1 SNHLY, CDR2 FYNNEI. V was pared by 10 bases and J by 2 bases, with 18 bases between. This CDR3 spans 14 amino acids. The CDR3 sequence is CATQETDWAYEQYF. CDR3 nucleotides: TGTGCCACCCAAGAGACAGATTGGGCCTACGAGCAGTACTTC.

The chain employs TRBV5-1 and TRBJ2-5; 7 positions match TRBD2. Looked up from germline, CDR1 is SGHRS and CDR2 is YFSETQ. There are 18 residues in the CDR3. V lost 2 bases to trimming and J lost 5 bases; unmatched junction nucleotides: 18. The CDR3 nucleotides read TGCGCCAGCAGCTTAGGGCCGCAGGGAGCGGGATTCGGGGAGACCCAGTACTTC. It translates to CASSLGPQGAGFGETQYF.

This chain joins TRBV6-4 and TRBJ2-7, with unresolved D. V was cut by 10 bases and J by 0 bases, with 13 bases left in between. Germline V lookup: CDR1 MRHNA, CDR2 SNTAGT. The CDR3 contains 13 residues. CDR3 protein: CATLYRSSYEQYF. CDR3 in DNA: TGTGCCACCCTGTACCGAAGCTCCTACGAGCAGTACTTC.

This clone has more than one count but fewer than ten. This chain joins TRBV30 and TRBJ2-3, with D possibly being TRBD2 (6 bases). CDR1 and CDR2 (germline): GTSNPN, SVGIG (reference sequence). Deletions cut 4 bases from V and 2 bases from J, with 13 bases between. This CDR3 comprises 14 residues. The DNA of the CDR3 is TGTGCCTGGAATGCGGGGCCGAACACAGATACGCAGTATTTT. Amino acids: CAWNAGPNTDTQYF.

The chain links TRBV4-2 to TRBJ2-3; no firm D call. The V gene lost 2 bases and the J gene lost 4 bases, with 7 bases spanning the gap. This CDR3 has 13 residues. Germline V gene data show CDR1 as LGHNA and CDR2 as YNFKEQ. CDR3 DNA: TGTGCCAGCAGCCAAACCTTGGCAGATACGCAGTATTTT. Its protein is CASSQTLADTQYF.

This clone has more than one count but fewer than ten. The genes are TRBV7-2 and TRBJ2-3, with 10 positions matching TRBD2. The CDR3 has 15 residues. Per the germline V gene, CDR1 is SGHTA and CDR2 is FQGNSA. V dropped 3 bases and J dropped 4; count of bases not matched to a gene: 4. In DNA form, the CDR3 reads TGTGCCAGCAGCTTCTCCAGCGGGAGGGCAGATACGCAGTATTTT. Its protein is CASSFSSGRADTQYF.

The chain is built from TRBV11-2 and TRBJ2-7; a possible D gene is TRBD2 (6 bases). The germline V gene encodes CDR1 SGHAT and CDR2 FQNNGV. The CDR3 is 13 amino acids. The ends were cut back, 0 bases at V and 7 bases at J, with 10 bases in the middle. The CDR3 here is CASSLEEGREQYF. The CDR3 DNA reads as TGTGCCAGCAGCTTAGAGGAGGGGCGGGAGCAGTACTTC.

The chain joins TRBV19 to TRBJ1-1, with 8 nucleotides matching TRBD1. The CDR3 is 13 residues long. With V trimmed by 5 bases and J by 3 bases, 2 bases remained unmatched. Germline CDR1 and CDR2: LNHDA and SQIVND (reference sequence). DNA for the CDR3: TGTGCCAGTAGTGCGGACAGGGACACTGAAGCTTTCTTT. This gives the protein CASSADRDTEAFF.

Regarding this clone: Other DNA sequences in this specimen translate into the identical CDR3. The V and J genes are TRBV9 and TRBJ2-5; 9 nucleotides match TRBD1. V was pared by 4 bases and J by 3 bases, with 1 base of the junction left unmatched. Germline assignment: CDR1 SGDLS and CDR2 YYNGEE. This CDR3 is built from 13 residues. The CDR3 reads CASSRTGEETQYF. CDR3 in DNA: TGTGCCAGCAGCCGGACAGGGGAAGAGACCCAGTACTTC.

The V call is TRBV7-2, the J call TRBJ2-1; D is possibly TRBD2 (6 bases). Germline V lookup: CDR1 SGHTA, CDR2 FQGNSA. Deletions cut 1 base from V and 8 bases from J, with 12 bases between. The CDR3 spans 14 residues. As DNA, the CDR3 is TGTGCCAGCAGCTTAGTGGCGGGGTGGGATGAGCAGTTCTTC. Amino acids: CASSLVAGWDEQFF.

This sequence joins TRBV19 and TRBJ2-2, with 8 bases aligning to TRBD1. Trimming cost V 4 bases and J 7 bases; bases outside gene matches: 8. The CDR3 totals 15 residues. Looked up from germline, CDR1 is LNHDA and CDR2 is SQIVND (reference sequence). DNA for the CDR3: TGTGCCAGTAGTACCCTGGACAGGGTGGGCGGGGAGCTGTTTTTT. Encoded protein: CASSTLDRVGGELFF. Together with reference TRBV19 and TRBJ2-2, the CDR3 gives the full variable domain: DGGITQSPKYLFRKEGQNVTLSCEQNLNHDAMYWYRQDPGQGLRLIYYSQIVNDFQKGDIAEGYSVSREKKESFPLTVTSAQKNPTAFYLCASSTLDRVGGELFFGEGSRLTVL.

This clone has a handful of counts. Other DNA variants within this sample encode the same CDR3. The chain combines TRBV9 with TRBJ2-3, with unresolved D. The germline gives CDR1 SGDLS, CDR2 YYNGEE. Trimming removed 5 bases from V and 2 bases from J, with 3 bases in between. The CDR3 runs 11 residues. DNA for the CDR3: TGTGCCAGCAGTCTCACAGATACGCAGTATTTT. Translated: CASSLTDTQYF.

This chain joins TRBV28 and TRBJ2-1, with 9 positions matching TRBD2. V gave up 8 bases and J gave up 4 bases; unmatched junction bases: 3. The CDR3 runs to 13 residues. In germline, CDR1 is MDHEN, CDR2 SYDVKM. CDR3 sequence: CASVAGGYNEQFF. The CDR3 DNA is TGTGCCAGCGTTGCGGGGGGGTACAATGAGCAGTTCTTC.

The sample holds a few counts of this clone. The chain combines TRBV19 with TRBJ2-7; D is possibly TRBD2 (6 bases). Between the trimmed V and J ends, which lost 6 bases and 6 bases, there was a span of 21 bases. Germline lookup yields CDR1 LNHDA and CDR2 SQIVND (reference sequence). This CDR3 has 15 amino acids. The CDR3 nucleotides are TGTGCCAGTAGGCCAAGCGGACTACAACCGGGCGAGCAGTACTTC. Protein: CASRPSGLQPGEQYF.

This clone occurred a few times. This chain joins TRBV9 and TRBJ1-5; D gene uncertain. The CDR3 has 14 residues. Germline V gene sequence: CDR1 SGDLS, CDR2 YYNGEE. The V end lost 7 bases, the J end lost 0 bases, and 11 bases lay between the germline ends. The CDR3 DNA follows: TGTGCCAGCGGGGAGGGATATAGCAATCAGCCCCAGCATTTT. Translated, it gives CASGEGYSNQPQHF.

The chain has TRBV30 and TRBJ1-2; perhaps TRBD1 as D (5 bases). Germline loops: CDR1 GTSNPN, CDR2 SVGIG (reference sequence). CDR3 size: 15 residues. Trimming took off 5 bases at V and 0 bases at J, with 16 bases between the two ends. The CDR3 reads CAWHLDKLTNYGYTF. The DNA of the CDR3 is TGTGCCTGGCACCTGGACAAATTAACTAACTATGGCTACACCTTC.

The rearrangement uses TRBV7-2 and TRBJ2-1, with D tentatively TRBD2 (6 bases). The V gene's germline CDR1 is SGHTA and CDR2 FQGNSA. With 5 bases removed from V and 9 bases from J, the gap between germline ends came to 14 bases. CDR3 size: 13 residues. The CDR3 loop is CASSPRREAEQFF. CDR3 in DNA: TGTGCCAGCAGCCCGCGCAGGGAGGCTGAGCAGTTCTTC.

The chain carries TRBV6-5 and TRBJ1-1; D uncertain. The CDR3 is 16 amino acids. Germline V CDR1 and CDR2: MNHEY, SVGAGI. Trimming cost V 0 bases and J 1 base, with 12 bases left between them. CDR3 region: CASSYSMVRQNTEAFF. The CDR3 nucleotides are TGTGCCAGCAGTTACTCGATGGTGCGGCAGAACACTGAAGCTTTCTTT.